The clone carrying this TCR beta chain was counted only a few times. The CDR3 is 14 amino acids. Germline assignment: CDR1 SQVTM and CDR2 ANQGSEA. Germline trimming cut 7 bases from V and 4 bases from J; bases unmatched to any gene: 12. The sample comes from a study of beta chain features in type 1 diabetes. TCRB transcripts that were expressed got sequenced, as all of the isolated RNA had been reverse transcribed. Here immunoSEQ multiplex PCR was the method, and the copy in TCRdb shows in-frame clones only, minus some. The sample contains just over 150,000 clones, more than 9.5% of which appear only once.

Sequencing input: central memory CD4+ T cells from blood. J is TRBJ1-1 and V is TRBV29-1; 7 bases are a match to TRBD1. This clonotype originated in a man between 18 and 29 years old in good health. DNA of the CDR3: TGCAGCGCTTCAGGGGGAGGTTACCTCACTGAAGCTTTCTTT. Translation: CSASGGGYLTEAFF.